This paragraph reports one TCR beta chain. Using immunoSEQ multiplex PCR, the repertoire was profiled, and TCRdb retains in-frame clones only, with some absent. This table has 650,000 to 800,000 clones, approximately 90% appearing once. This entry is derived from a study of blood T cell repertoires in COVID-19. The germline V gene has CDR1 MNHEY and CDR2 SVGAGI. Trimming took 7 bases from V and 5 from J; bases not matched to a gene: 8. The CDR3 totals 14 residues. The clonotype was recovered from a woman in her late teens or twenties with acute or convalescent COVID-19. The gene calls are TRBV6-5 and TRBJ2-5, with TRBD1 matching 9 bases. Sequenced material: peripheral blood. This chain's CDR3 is CASTSGTGLETQYF. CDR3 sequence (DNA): TGTGCCAGCACCTCCGGGACAGGGTTGGAGACCCAGTACTTC.